In its sample, the clone carrying this T cell receptor beta chain was seen many times. TCRdb independently ran MiXCR on the RT-PCR reads; one entry per CDR3 protein. Of about 700,000 distinct CDR3 sequences listed, approximately 15% are singletons. Trimming pared 8 bases from V and 6 bases from J, leaving 11 bases between. The CDR3 is 12 residues long. The receptor was derived from a female donor in good health, serving as a healthy control. The sequenced sample consisted of memory CD4+ T cells from blood. This chain joins TRBV12-3 or TRBV12-4 and TRBJ2-4, with no clear D. In nucleotides, the CDR3 is TGTGCCAGCGGGCCCGGTAGAAACATTCAGTACTTC. Translation gives CASGPGRNIQYF.